This T cell receptor (beta chain) was recovered during a study of blood T cell repertoires in COVID-19. Study as a whole: The study drew acute and convalescent COVID-19 samples from the United States, Italy and Spain.

Per the original data handling: It was from reference gene primer amplification that nucleated cell counts were estimated. Using immunoSEQ multiplex PCR, the repertoire was profiled, and TCRdb retains in-frame clones only, with some absent. That table is the source of V, J and clone size, and D and trimming were worked out from the DNA. This sample has over 300,000 clones, with nearly 90% found just once. This clone was seen more than once but under ten times. The CDR3 extends over 15 amino acids. V was cut by 4 bases and J by 5 bases, with 15 bases left in between. Germline values: CDR1 MDHEN, CDR2 SYDVKM.

The genes are TRBV28 and TRBJ1-5, with a possible D match to TRBD1 (5 bases). Sequences were obtained from peripheral blood. The TCR sequence derives from a young man with active or convalescent COVID-19. The CDR3 nucleotides read TGTGCCAGCAGTTCCGCGGGGCATGGAGATCAGCCCCAGCATTTT. Protein: CASSSAGHGDQPQHF.